A single sample gave rise to the 21 T cell receptor beta chains below, sequenced in a study of monozygotic twins with inflammatory bowel disease. TCRdb reprocessed the 5' RACE reads, with one entry per CDR3 protein and no DNA. The repertoire table contains some 440,000 distinct CDR3 sequences. The material sequenced was blood. These receptors all come from a human donor with ulcerative colitis or Crohn's disease, or a healthy co-twin of an affected twin (not recorded which).

This sequence joins TRBV19 and TRBJ1-1; TCRdb's D call of TRBD1 is untestable without DNA. CDR1 is LNHDA and CDR2 is SQIVND in the germline V gene (reference sequence). This CDR3 has 15 residues. This CDR3 reads CASSIPQRGDTEAFF. Filled out from reference TRBV19 and TRBJ1-1, the complete variable domain reads DGGITQSPKYLFRKEGQNVTLSCEQNLNHDAMYWYRQDPGQGLRLIYYSQIVNDFQKGDIAEGYSVSREKKESFPLTVTSAQKNPTAFYLCASSIPQRGDTEAFFGQGTRLTVV.

This sequence joins TRBV11-2 and TRBJ2-1; absent DNA, TCRdb's TRBD2 call cannot be checked. Germline CDR1 reads SGHAT; CDR2 reads FQNNGV. This CDR3 contains 19 residues. The CDR3 loop is CASSLTGTALGSSYNEQFF.

This sequence joins TRBV20-1 and TRBJ2-7; with no DNA, the TCRdb D assignment of TRBD1 cannot be verified. Germline loops: CDR1 DFQATT, CDR2 SNEGSKA (reference sequence). The CDR3 spans 15 residues. The CDR3 here is CSASPGQGNSYEQYF.

J is TRBJ2-3 and V is TRBV7-2. Germline CDR1 is SGHTA and CDR2 is FQGNSA. The length of the CDR3 is 15 residues. CDR3 residues: CASSGSGTHTDTQYF. Complete variable domain (other parts from reference TRBV7-2 and TRBJ2-3): GAGVSQSPSNKVTEKGKDVELRCDPISGHTALYWYRQSLGQGLEFLIYFQGNSAPDKSGLPSDRFSAERTGGSVSTLTIQRTQQEDSAVYLCASSGSGTHTDTQYFGPGTRLTVL.

CDR3 sequence: CASSNLRTGVGYEQFF. The rearrangement uses TRBV11-2 and TRBJ2-1; with no DNA, the TCRdb D assignment of TRBD1 cannot be verified. The V gene's germline CDR1 is SGHAT and CDR2 FQNNGV. CDR3 size: 16 residues.

The J gene is TRBJ2-7, the V gene TRBV18. This CDR3 contains 13 residues. Looked up from germline, CDR1 is KGHSH and CDR2 is LQKENI. The CDR3 loop is CASSPLNSYEQYF.

The J gene is TRBJ2-2, the V gene TRBV4-3; TCRdb's D call, TRBD1, is unchecked because there is no DNA. From germline, CDR1 is LGHNA and CDR2 YSLEER. This CDR3 has 17 amino acids. CDR3 loop: CASSQGQAQTRAGELFF.

The chain is built from TRBV7-2 and TRBJ2-1; the D gene TCRdb calls, TRBD1, cannot be checked with no DNA. CDR3 length: 15 residues. In germline, CDR1 is SGHTA, CDR2 FQGNSA. The CDR3 loop is CASSLAGGRINEQFF.

The V call is TRBV9, the J call TRBJ2-3; as DNA is missing, the TRBD1 call by TCRdb cannot be tested. Germline V gene lookup returns CDR1 SGDLS and CDR2 YYNGEE. The CDR3 is 15 residues long. The CDR3 here is CASSVERQATDTQYF.

The chain combines TRBV9 with TRBJ2-3; with no DNA, the TCRdb D assignment of TRBD1 cannot be verified. This CDR3 has 15 residues. CDR1 is SGDLS and CDR2 is YYNGEE in the germline V gene. CDR3 loop: CASSVEGGPVDTQYF.

This chain's CDR3 is CASSLLAGEGTQYF. The rearrangement joins TRBV11-1 to TRBJ2-3; TCRdb selects TRBD2, and the lack of DNA leaves this call unchecked. There are 14 residues in the CDR3. Germline CDR1 and CDR2: SGHAT and FQDESV (reference sequence).

J is TRBJ2-1 and V is TRBV2; TCRdb gives TRBD2 as the D gene, but with no DNA this cannot be confirmed. In germline, CDR1 is SNHLY, CDR2 FYNNEI. This CDR3 is 14 amino acids long. Here the CDR3 reads CASRAGGLYNEQFF.

The V gene is TRBV7-2, the J gene TRBJ2-2. The CDR3 consists of 16 residues. Germline loops: CDR1 SGHTA, CDR2 FQGNSA. The CDR3: CASSTPTPRNTGELFF.

The chain combines TRBV6-5 with TRBJ2-5; TCRdb names TRBD2, which stays unverified in the absence of DNA. Germline loops: CDR1 MNHEY, CDR2 SVGAGI. The CDR3 covers 16 residues. The CDR3 sequence is CASSFIGLASGETQYF.

V and J are TRBV5-1 and TRBJ2-1; no DNA is available, so the TRBD1 call from TCRdb remains unchecked. CDR3 length: 16 residues. Per the germline V gene, CDR1 is SGHRS and CDR2 is YFSETQ. This CDR3 is CASSPGQTLMGDEQFF.

The rearrangement uses TRBV5-6 and TRBJ2-3; the TCRdb D gene call, TRBD2, has no DNA to confirm it. The CDR3 spans 16 residues. Germline loops: CDR1 SGHDT, CDR2 YYEEEE. The CDR3 sequence is CASSPPHGRRGDTQYF.

The CDR3 is CASSRDRDDEQYF. The chain uses TRBV4-2 and TRBJ2-7; as DNA is missing, the TRBD1 call by TCRdb cannot be tested. Germline CDR1 LGHNA, CDR2 YNFKEQ. The CDR3 is 13 residues long.

This sequence joins TRBV5-1 and TRBJ2-7. Germline V gene sequence: CDR1 SGHRS, CDR2 YFSETQ. The CDR3 extends over 13 amino acids. CDR3 protein: CASSLAVSYEQYF.

The gene calls are TRBV6-1 and TRBJ2-7; without DNA, the TCRdb call of TRBD1 cannot be checked. This CDR3 region has 15 residues. Germline V gene sequence: CDR1 MNHNS, CDR2 SASEGT. This chain's CDR3 is CASSPDRASSYEQYF.

The chain couples TRBV19 to TRBJ2-7; no DNA is available, so the TRBD1 call from TCRdb remains unchecked. From germline, CDR1 is LNHDA and CDR2 SQIVND (reference sequence). The CDR3 length is 15 residues. Here the CDR3 reads CASRTAGTVPYEQYF. The entire variable domain, with the rest obtained from reference TRBV19 and TRBJ2-7, is as follows: DGGITQSPKYLFRKEGQNVTLSCEQNLNHDAMYWYRQDPGQGLRLIYYSQIVNDFQKGDIAEGYSVSREKKESFPLTVTSAQKNPTAFYLCASRTAGTVPYEQYFGPGTRLTVT.

The V call is TRBV20-1, the J call TRBJ2-5; there is no DNA to check the TCRdb D call of TRBD2. CDR1 is DFQATT and CDR2 is SNEGSKA in the germline V gene (reference sequence). The CDR3 length is 13 residues. CDR3: CSARDRGLETQYF.